The 5 T cell receptor beta chains reported below all come from one sample, sequenced in a study of Ad26.COV2.S vaccination and SARS-CoV-2 variants. TCRdb's copy holds only in-frame clones and misses some; the assay was immunoSEQ multiplex PCR. The sample contains about half a million clones, nearly 90% of which appear only once. Treatment in this sample: some 20 received Ad26.COV2.S at low or high dose, single or two shots; roughly five received placebo; per-sample allocation not given. Day 63 following the first vaccine or placebo injection was when the samples were taken. The material sequenced was peripheral blood, taken in a trial of Ad26.COV2.S vaccine versus placebo. These receptors all stem from a person between 18 and 65 years old who received the Ad26.COV2.S COVID-19 vaccine or a placebo.

This clone appeared once. The genes are TRBV6-6 and TRBJ1-2; no reliable D call. V lost 0 bases and J lost 4, with 12 bases in between. Per the germline V gene, CDR1 is MNHNY and CDR2 is SVGAGI (reference sequence). The CDR3 has 15 residues. The CDR3 region has the DNA TGTGCCAGCAGTTACTCGGGGTCCGCTAGCTATGGCTACACCTTC. Translating gives CASSYSGSASYGYTF.

The J gene is TRBJ2-2, the V gene TRBV9; TRBD1 might be the D (6 bases). The CDR3 contains 15 residues. CDR1 SGDLS and CDR2 YYNGEE come from the germline V gene. V shed 3 bases and J shed 1 base, with 10 bases lying between them. Written as DNA, the CDR3 is TGTGCCAGCAGCGCCTCGGACAGGAACACCGGGGAGCTGTTTTTT. Translation gives CASSASDRNTGELFF.

The chain joins TRBV20-1 to TRBJ2-7; D gene uncertain. The CDR3 is made up of 12 amino acids. Germline CDR1 reads DFQATT; CDR2 reads SNEGSKA (reference sequence). The germline V and J ends were trimmed by 4 bases and 0 bases, with 7 bases remaining between them. The CDR3 sequence is CSANDNSYEQYF. CDR3 coding DNA: TGCAGTGCTAATGACAACTCCTACGAGCAGTACTTC.

The J gene is TRBJ1-5, the V gene TRBV19, with TRBD1 matching over 7 bases. The V gene end was trimmed by 6 bases and the J gene end by 3 bases; junction bases not matched to a gene: 8. This CDR3 comprises 15 residues. Germline CDR1 is LNHDA and CDR2 is SQIVND (reference sequence). Written as DNA, the CDR3 is TGTGCCAGTAGGAGGGACAGCGTCCACAATCAGCCCCAGCATTTT. Its translation is CASRRDSVHNQPQHF.

This clone was found once. The rearrangement links TRBV7-9 to TRBJ2-1, with 11 bases aligning to TRBD2. Germline trimming cut 5 bases from V and 4 bases from J; bases unmatched to any gene: 7. The CDR3 covers 16 residues. Per the germline V gene, CDR1 is SEHNR and CDR2 is FQNEAQ (reference sequence). The CDR3 is CASSPSLAGGYNEQFF. The CDR3 DNA reads TGTGCCAGCAGCCCTTCCCTAGCGGGAGGATACAATGAGCAGTTCTTC.